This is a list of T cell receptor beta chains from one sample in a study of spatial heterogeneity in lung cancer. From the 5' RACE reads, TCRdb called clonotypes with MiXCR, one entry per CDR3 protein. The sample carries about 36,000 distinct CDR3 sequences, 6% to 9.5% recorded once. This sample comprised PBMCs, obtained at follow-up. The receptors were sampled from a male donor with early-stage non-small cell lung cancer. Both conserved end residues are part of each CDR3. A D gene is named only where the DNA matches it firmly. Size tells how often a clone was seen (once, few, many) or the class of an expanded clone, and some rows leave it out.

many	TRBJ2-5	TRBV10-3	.	CAISEAGQGIQETQYF	TGTGCCATCAGTGAGGCGGGGCAGGGAATCCAAGAGACCCAGTACTTC
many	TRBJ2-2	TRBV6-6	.	CASSSGATGELFF	TGTGCCAGCAGCTCAGGGGCCACCGGGGAGCTGTTTTTT
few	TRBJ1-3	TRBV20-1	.	CSALVAGSKNTIYF	TGCAGTGCTTTAGTCGCAGGGAGTAAAAACACCATATATTTT
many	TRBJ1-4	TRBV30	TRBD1	CAWSRGQEPEKLFF	TGTGCCTGGAGCCGCGGACAGGAGCCTGAAAAACTGTTTTTT
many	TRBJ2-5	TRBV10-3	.	CAISDTGQETQYF	TGTGCCATCAGTGATACAGGGCAAGAGACCCAGTACTTC
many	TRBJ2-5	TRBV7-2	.	CASSFLRAKTQYF	TGTGCCAGCAGCTTTCTGCGGGCAAAGACCCAGTACTTC
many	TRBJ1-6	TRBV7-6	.	CASAAGLNSPLHF	TGTGCTTCCGCTGCAGGGCTAAATTCACCCCTCCACTTT
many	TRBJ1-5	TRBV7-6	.	CASSLGGTFGYQPQHF	TGTGCCAGCTCCTTGGGGGGCACGTTTGGATATCAGCCCCAGCATTTT
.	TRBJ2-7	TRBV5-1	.	CASSLAVGSHEQYF	TGCGCCAGCAGCTTGGCGGTCGGGTCCCACGAGCAGTACTTC
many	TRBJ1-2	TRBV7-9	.	CASSLGGGIVGYGYTF	TGTGCCAGCAGCTTAGGTGGAGGCATCGTCGGGTATGGCTACACCTTC
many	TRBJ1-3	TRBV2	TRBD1	CASSEWTGGENTIYF	TGTGCCAGCAGTGAATGGACAGGGGGCGAAAACACCATATATTTT
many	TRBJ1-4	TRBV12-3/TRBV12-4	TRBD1	CASSLEGASEKLFF	TGTGCCAGCAGTTTGGAGGGGGCTTCTGAAAAACTGTTTTTT
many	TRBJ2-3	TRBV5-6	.	CASSLEGFGTDTQYF	TGTGCCAGCAGCCTCGAAGGGTTTGGCACAGATACGCAGTATTTT
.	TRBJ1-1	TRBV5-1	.	CASSLVHLNTEAFF	TGCGCCAGCAGCTTGGTTCATCTGAACACTGAAGCTTTCTTT
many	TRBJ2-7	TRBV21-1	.	CASSTTVRIRTGSATYEQYF	TGTGCCAGCAGCACAACTGTAAGGATTCGGACAGGGAGTGCCACCTACGAGCAGTACTTC
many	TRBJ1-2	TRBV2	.	CASSEGRGQVYGYTF	TGTGCCAGCAGTGAAGGCAGGGGTCAGGTCTATGGCTACACCTTC
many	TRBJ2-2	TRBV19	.	CASDFPGHSTGELFF	TGTGCCAGCGACTTCCCGGGACATAGCACCGGGGAGCTGTTTTTT
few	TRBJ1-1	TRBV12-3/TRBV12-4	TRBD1	CASSPAGGGMNTEAFF	TGTGCCAGCAGTCCCGCAGGGGGGGGCATGAACACTGAAGCTTTCTTT
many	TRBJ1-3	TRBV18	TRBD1	CASSPSGTGGNSGNTIYF	TGTGCCAGCTCACCCTCCGGGACAGGGGGCAACTCTGGAAACACCATATATTTT
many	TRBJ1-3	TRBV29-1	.	CSVEEVGGNTIYF	TGCAGCGTTGAAGAGGTCGGAGGAAACACCATATATTTT
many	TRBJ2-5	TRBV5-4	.	CASSKHSGGPETQYF	TGTGCCAGCAGCAAACATTCCGGGGGGCCAGAGACCCAGTACTTC
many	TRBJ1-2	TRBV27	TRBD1	CASSPGQGLGYTF	TGTGCCAGCAGTCCCGGACAGGGGCTAGGCTACACCTTC
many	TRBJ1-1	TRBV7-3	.	CASSLTPDTEAFF	TGTGCCAGCAGCTTAACGCCCGACACTGAAGCTTTCTTT
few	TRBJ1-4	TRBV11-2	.	CASSLMTGGKLFF	TGTGCCAGCAGCTTGATGACGGGCGGGAAACTGTTTTTT
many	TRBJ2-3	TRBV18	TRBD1	CASSPLGGQGRRSGTDTQYF	TGTGCCAGCTCACCACTAGGAGGACAGGGGCGCCGTTCCGGCACAGATACGCAGTATTTT
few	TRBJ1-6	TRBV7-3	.	CASSLGVGSPLHF	TGTGCCAGCAGCTTAGGGGTTGGTTCACCCCTCCACTTT
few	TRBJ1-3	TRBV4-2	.	CASSLDPGSGNTIYF	TGTGCCAGCAGCCTTGATCCCGGGTCTGGAAACACCATATATTTT
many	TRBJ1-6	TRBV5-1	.	CASSLAENSPLHF	TGCGCCAGCAGCTTGGCCGAGAATTCACCCCTCCACTTT
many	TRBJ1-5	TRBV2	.	CASSVDRHQHQHF	TGTGCCAGCAGTGTAGACAGGCATCAGCACCAGCATTTT
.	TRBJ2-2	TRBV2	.	CASQGSYGANTGELFF	TGTGCCAGCCAGGGGTCGTACGGCGCGAACACCGGGGAGCTGTTTTTT
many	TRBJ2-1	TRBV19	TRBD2	CASSSAGTSSVRQFF	TGTGCCAGTAGTAGCGCCGGGACTAGCTCGGTTCGGCAGTTCTTC
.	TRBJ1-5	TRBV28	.	CASHKHREQPQHF	TGTGCCAGCCATAAACACAGGGAGCAGCCCCAGCATTTT
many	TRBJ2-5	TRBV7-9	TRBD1	CASSYPGQGAETQYF	TGTGCCAGCAGTTACCCGGGACAGGGGGCAGAGACCCAGTACTTC
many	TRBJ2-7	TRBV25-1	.	CASRPAWSGSYEQYF	TGTGCCAGCAGACCGGCTTGGTCGGGCTCCTACGAGCAGTACTTC
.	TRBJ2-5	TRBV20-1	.	CSARFAGIQETQYF	TGCAGTGCTAGATTTGCGGGGATCCAAGAGACCCAGTACTTC
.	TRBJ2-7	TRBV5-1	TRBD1	CASSFSRDSYEQYF	TGCGCCAGCAGCTTCAGCCGGGACAGTTACGAGCAGTACTTC
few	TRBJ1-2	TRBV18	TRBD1	CASSPLGGDYGYTF	TGTGCCAGCTCACCACTAGGGGGCGACTATGGCTACACCTTC
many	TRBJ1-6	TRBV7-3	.	CASSLVGSNSPLHF	TGTGCCAGCAGCTTAGTAGGGTCGAATTCACCCCTCCACTTT
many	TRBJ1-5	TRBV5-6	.	CASSLGGGINQPQHF	TGTGCCAGCAGCTTGGGAGGCGGGATTAATCAGCCCCAGCATTTT
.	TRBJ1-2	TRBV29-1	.	CSVGQGLANYGYTF	TGCAGCGTTGGGCAGGGTTTAGCTAACTATGGCTACACCTTC
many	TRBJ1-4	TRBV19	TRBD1	CASSSGTDSEKLFF	TGTGCCAGTAGTTCCGGGACAGACAGCGAAAAACTGTTTTTT
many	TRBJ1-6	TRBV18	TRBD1	CASSPGQGIYNSPLHF	TGTGCCAGCTCACCAGGACAGGGGATCTATAATTCACCCCTCCACTTT
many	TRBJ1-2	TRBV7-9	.	CASSLVLSSNYGYTF	TGTGCCAGCAGCTTAGTTCTCAGTTCTAACTATGGCTACACCTTC
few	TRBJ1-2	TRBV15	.	CATSEQANYGYTF	TGTGCCACCAGCGAACAGGCTAACTATGGCTACACCTTC
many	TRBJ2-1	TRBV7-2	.	CASSPVMGYNEQFF	TGTGCCAGCAGCCCGGTTATGGGGTACAATGAGCAGTTCTTC
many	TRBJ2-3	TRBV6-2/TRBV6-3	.	CASSYANTDTQYF	TGTGCCAGCAGTTACGCCAACACAGATACGCAGTATTTT
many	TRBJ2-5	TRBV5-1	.	CASSLGTQETQYF	TGCGCCAGCAGCTTGGGGACACAAGAGACCCAGTACTTC
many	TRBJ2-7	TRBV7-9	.	CASSSGPIWHEQYF	TGTGCCAGCAGCTCGGGACCCATCTGGCACGAGCAGTACTTC
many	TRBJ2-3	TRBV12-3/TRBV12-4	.	CASSTQGPSTDTQYF	TGTGCCAGCAGTACGCAAGGTCCTAGCACAGATACGCAGTATTTT
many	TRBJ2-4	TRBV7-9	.	CASSPQLEGIQYF	TGTGCCAGCAGCCCGCAACTCGAGGGCATTCAGTACTTC
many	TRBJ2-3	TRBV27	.	CASSLSYFSGVWRGWADTQYF	TGTGCCAGCAGTTTATCGTATTTCAGTGGAGTTTGGAGGGGGTGGGCAGATACGCAGTATTTT
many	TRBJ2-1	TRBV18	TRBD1	CASSPRTGLGIYNEQFF	TGTGCCAGCTCACCCAGGACAGGGCTGGGGATATACAATGAGCAGTTCTTC
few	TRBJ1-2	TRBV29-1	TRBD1	CSVEDGDRTYGYTF	TGCAGCGTTGAAGATGGGGACAGGACCTATGGCTACACCTTC
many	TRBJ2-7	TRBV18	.	CASSGQGGYEQYF	TGTGCCAGCTCAGGTCAGGGTGGGTACGAGCAGTACTTC
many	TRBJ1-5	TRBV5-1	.	CASSLLRRIQPQHF	TGCGCCAGCAGCTTGTTAAGGCGAATTCAGCCCCAGCATTTT